These T cell receptor beta chains were read from a single sample in a study of molecular identifiers for immune sequencing clone quantification. TCRdb re-derived calls from the PCR reads in MiXCR, one entry per CDR3 protein. Counted here are more than 550,000 distinct CDR3 sequences, roughly 23% occurring once; the ten biggest clones make up about 0.84%. Source material: naive CD8+ T cells from blood, with Jurkat cell RNA spiked in. The source is a human donor in good health. Some libraries in this study had Jurkat cell RNA spiked in. Each CDR3 is given with its conserved first and last residue. Fields, in order: D gene, J gene, clone size, V gene, CDR3 DNA, CDR3 protein. D genes are given only for firm matches. Clone sizes are given selectively: once, few, many, or a class where the clone is expanded.

>-|TRBJ2-1|many|TRBV29-1
TGCAGCGTAACAGGAAACAATGAGCAGTTCTTC
CSVTGNNEQFF
>-|TRBJ2-7|-|TRBV7-9
TGTGCCAGCAGCGGAACAGGGCTGTACTACGAGCAGTACTTC
CASSGTGLYYEQYF
>TRBD2|TRBJ2-5|-|TRBV5-1
TGCGCCAGCAGGTGGAGCGGGGGGGCCCTCCAAGAGACCCAGTACTTC
CASRWSGGALQETQYF
>TRBD2|TRBJ2-1|-|TRBV28
TGTGCCAGCAGTTTAGACCTAGCGGGCGGCGGCTCCTACAATGAGCAGTTCTTC
CASSLDLAGGGSYNEQFF
>-|TRBJ2-7|many|TRBV4-3
TGCGCCAGCAGCCAAGACTGGGCCTACGAGCAGTACTTC
CASSQDWAYEQYF
>-|TRBJ2-1|once|TRBV6-6
TGTGCCAGCAGTTACGGCCCGGCAGGGTATACCTACAATGAGCAGTTCTTC
CASSYGPAGYTYNEQFF
>TRBD1|TRBJ1-2|few|TRBV5-1
TGCGCCAGCAGTGGGACAGACTATGGCTACACCTTC
CASSGTDYGYTF
>-|TRBJ2-3|few|TRBV6-5
TGTGCCAGCAGTTACTCGGCATCAGGGGCGAGCACAGATACGCAGTATTTT
CASSYSASGASTDTQYF
>-|TRBJ2-2|-|TRBV7-6
TGTGCCAGCAGCGGCCCGGGGCTCTACACCGGGGAGCTGTTTTTT
CASSGPGLYTGELFF
>-|TRBJ2-3|-|TRBV9
TGTGCCAGCAGCGTAGTTCTCGGTAGCGACGCAGATACGCAGTATTTT
CASSVVLGSDADTQYF
>TRBD1|TRBJ2-7|many|TRBV7-9
TGTGCCAGCAGCCCCCCGTGGGACAGGGACTACGAGCAGTACTTC
CASSPPWDRDYEQYF
>-|TRBJ2-3|many|TRBV5-1
TGCGCCAGCAGCTTGGTGACTTCCCGCTTCAAACCCTCTAGCACAGATACGCAGTATTTT
CASSLVTSRFKPSSTDTQYF
>-|TRBJ1-2|-|TRBV13
TGTGCCAGCAGCTGCCAGAACCTCAACTATGGCTACACCTTC
CASSCQNLNYGYTF
>-|TRBJ2-5|-|TRBV6-2/TRBV6-3
TGTGCCAGCAGTTACTCAGGGGCCCGCGAACCCCGAGAGACCCAGTACTTC
CASSYSGAREPRETQYF
>-|TRBJ2-7|few|TRBV5-4
TGTGCCAGCAGCTTTTTCGCGGGGAGCTCCTACGAGCAGTACTTC
CASSFFAGSSYEQYF
>-|TRBJ2-1|few|TRBV7-9
TGTGCCAGCAGCAAGGGACTGCAGTCCTACAATGAGCAGTTCTTC
CASSKGLQSYNEQFF
>TRBD2|TRBJ2-3|many|TRBV29-1
TGCAGCGTTGAGGGCGTAGCGGGGATCACAGATACGCAGTATTTT
CSVEGVAGITDTQYF
>-|TRBJ1-1|few|TRBV4-1
TGCGCCAGCAGCCATCGGCACTTGAACACTGAAGCTTTCTTT
CASSHRHLNTEAFF
>-|TRBJ2-3|many|TRBV14
TGTGCCAGCAGCCGATACAAGGAGGGCGGAGGCACAGATACGCAGTATTTT
CASSRYKEGGGTDTQYF
>-|TRBJ2-2|-|TRBV11-3
TGTGCCAGCAGCCCACACCGCGGGACAGTCCCTGGGAACACCGGGGAGCTGTTTTTT
CASSPHRGTVPGNTGELFF
>TRBD1|TRBJ2-3|few|TRBV4-1
TGCGCCAGCAGCCAAAGGGTCCCGACAGGGGGCGTTACAGATACGCAGTATTTT
CASSQRVPTGGVTDTQYF
>TRBD2|TRBJ2-7|many|TRBV5-4
TGTGCCAGCAGCTCCGGGACTAGTCCCTACGAGCAGTACTTC
CASSSGTSPYEQYF
>TRBD1|TRBJ2-3|few|TRBV19
TGTGCCAGTAGGGGGACAGTCCTTTGGGATACGCAGTATTTT
CASRGTVLWDTQYF
>-|TRBJ1-5|many|TRBV5-6
TGTGCCAGCAGCTTGGCCAGTAGCAATCAGCCCCAGCATTTT
CASSLASSNQPQHF
>-|TRBJ2-7|few|TRBV11-2
TGTGCCAGCAGTTTGACCGACTTCGAGCAGTACTTC
CASSLTDFEQYF
>-|TRBJ2-2|few|TRBV20-1
TGCAGTGCTAGCGTAGCCCCCCCTAACACCGGGGAGCTGTTTTTT
CSASVAPPNTGELFF
>TRBD2|TRBJ2-3|many|TRBV7-8
TGTGCCAGCAGCCCTGGGAGGGCCCGCACAGATACGCAGTATTTT
CASSPGRARTDTQYF
>-|TRBJ2-3|many|TRBV4-3
TGCGCCAGCAGCCAGTACTCGGCAGGGGTTGTAGATACGCAGTATTTT
CASSQYSAGVVDTQYF
>-|TRBJ1-5|many|TRBV30
TGTGCCTGGAGTCACGGTCAGCCCCAGCATTTT
CAWSHGQPQHF
>TRBD2|TRBJ2-5|-|TRBV7-6
TGTGCCAGCAGCGAGGGGGTCCTACGCGGGAGGGCCCGAGAGACCCAGTACTTC
CASSEGVLRGRARETQYF
>TRBD1|TRBJ1-1|-|TRBV28
TGTGCCAGCGGCGATCTAGACAGGGCCTCTGAAGCTCTCTTT
CASGDLDRASEALF
>-|TRBJ2-1|few|TRBV4-3
TGCGCCAGCAGCCAAGATGGCTGGGTGGGGACCAGCAATGAGCAGTTCTTC
CASSQDGWVGTSNEQFF
>TRBD2|TRBJ2-3|-|TRBV4-1
TGCGCCAGCAGCCAAGATAAACTAGCGGAAGACACAGATACGCAGTATTTT
CASSQDKLAEDTDTQYF
>TRBD2|TRBJ2-1|many|TRBV29-1
TGCAGCGTTGAGGAGGGAGGGGAGCAGTTCTTC
CSVEEGGEQFF
>-|TRBJ1-2|few|TRBV19
TGTGCCAGTAGTATAGAAGGACCGGTAAACTATGGCTACACCTTC
CASSIEGPVNYGYTF
>-|TRBJ2-7|few|TRBV20-1
TGCAGTGCTAGTGCCCTCGGGCACAGTTACGAGCAGTACTTC
CSASALGHSYEQYF
>-|TRBJ2-7|few|TRBV5-1
TGCGCCAGCAGCTTGGACAGTAGAATACACGAGCAGTACTTC
CASSLDSRIHEQYF
>-|TRBJ2-2|many|TRBV13
TGTGCCAGCAGCTTAGACGGGAGCAGTTCCGGGGAGCTGTTTTTT
CASSLDGSSSGELFF
>-|TRBJ1-1|many|TRBV27
TGTGCCAGCAGTTTTAGGGGGGCTTCTGAAGCTTTCTTT
CASSFRGASEAFF
>TRBD2|TRBJ2-1|-|TRBV19
TGTGCCAGTAGCAAAACTGGACTAGCGGGAAATGAGCAGTTCTTC
CASSKTGLAGNEQFF